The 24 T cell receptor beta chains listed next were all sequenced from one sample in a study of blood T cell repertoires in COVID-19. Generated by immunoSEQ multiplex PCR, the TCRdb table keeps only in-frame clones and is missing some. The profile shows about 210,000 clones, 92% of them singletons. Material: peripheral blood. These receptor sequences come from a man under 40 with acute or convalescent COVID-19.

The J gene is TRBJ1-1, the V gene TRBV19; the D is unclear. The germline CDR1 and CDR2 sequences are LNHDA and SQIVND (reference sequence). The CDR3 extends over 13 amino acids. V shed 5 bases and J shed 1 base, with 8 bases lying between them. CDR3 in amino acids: CASSRVWNTEAFF. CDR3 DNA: TGTGCCAGTAGTCGGGTCTGGAACACTGAAGCTTTCTTT.

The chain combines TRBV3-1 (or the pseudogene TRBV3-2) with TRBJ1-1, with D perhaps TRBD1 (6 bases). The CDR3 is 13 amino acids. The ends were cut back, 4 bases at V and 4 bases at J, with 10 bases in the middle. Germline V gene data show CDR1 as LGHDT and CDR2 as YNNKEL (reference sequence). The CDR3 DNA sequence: TGTGCCAGCAGCCGGTTACAGGGCACTGAAGCTTTCTTT. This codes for CASSRLQGTEAFF.

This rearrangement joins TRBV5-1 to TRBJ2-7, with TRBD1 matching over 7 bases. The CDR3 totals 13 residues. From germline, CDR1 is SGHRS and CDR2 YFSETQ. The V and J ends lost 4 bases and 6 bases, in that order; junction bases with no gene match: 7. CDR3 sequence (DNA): TGCGCCAGCAGCATAGGACAGGCTCCCGAGCAGTACTTC. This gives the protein CASSIGQAPEQYF.

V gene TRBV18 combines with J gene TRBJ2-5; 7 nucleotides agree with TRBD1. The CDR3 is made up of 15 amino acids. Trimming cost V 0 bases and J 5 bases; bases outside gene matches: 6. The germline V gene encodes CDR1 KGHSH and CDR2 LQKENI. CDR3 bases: TGTGCCAGCTCACCACCGAGGGGGCATCGTGAGACCCAGTACTTC. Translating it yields CASSPPRGHRETQYF. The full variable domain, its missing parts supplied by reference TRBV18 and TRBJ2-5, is NAGVMQNPRHLVRRRGQEARLRCSPMKGHSHVYWYRQLPEEGLKFMVYLQKENIIDESGMPKERFSAEFPKEGPSILRIQQVVRGDSAAYFCASSPPRGHRETQYFGPGTRLLVL.

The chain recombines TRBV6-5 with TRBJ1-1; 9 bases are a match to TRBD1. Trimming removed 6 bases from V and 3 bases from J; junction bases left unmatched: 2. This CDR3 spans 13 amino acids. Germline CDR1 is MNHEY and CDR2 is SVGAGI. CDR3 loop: CASRGTGYTEAFF. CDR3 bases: TGTGCCAGCAGGGGGACAGGGTACACTGAAGCTTTCTTT.

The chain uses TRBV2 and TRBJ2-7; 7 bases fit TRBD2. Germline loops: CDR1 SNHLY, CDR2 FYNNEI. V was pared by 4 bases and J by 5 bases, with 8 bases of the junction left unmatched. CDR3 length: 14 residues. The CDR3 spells CASSAASGLDEQYF. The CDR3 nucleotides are TGTGCCAGCAGTGCGGCTAGCGGACTCGACGAGCAGTACTTC.

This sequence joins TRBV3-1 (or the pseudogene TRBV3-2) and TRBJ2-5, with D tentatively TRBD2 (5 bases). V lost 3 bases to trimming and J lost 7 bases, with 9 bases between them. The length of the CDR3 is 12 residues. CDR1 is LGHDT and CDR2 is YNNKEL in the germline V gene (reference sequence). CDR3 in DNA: TGTGCCAGCAGCCAGATGGCGGGGACCCAGTACTTC. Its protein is CASSQMAGTQYF.

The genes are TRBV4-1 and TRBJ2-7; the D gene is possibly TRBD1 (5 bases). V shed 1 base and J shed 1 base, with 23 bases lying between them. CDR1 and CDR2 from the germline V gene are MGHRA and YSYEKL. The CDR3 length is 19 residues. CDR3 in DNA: TGCGCCAGCAGCCAAGTAGAAAGAGGTTTAGGGGTGATTTCCTACGAGCAGTACTTC. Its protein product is CASSQVERGLGVISYEQYF.

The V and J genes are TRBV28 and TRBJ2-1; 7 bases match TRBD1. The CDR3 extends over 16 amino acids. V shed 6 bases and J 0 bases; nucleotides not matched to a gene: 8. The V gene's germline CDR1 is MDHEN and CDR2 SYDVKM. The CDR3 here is CASRKTTGSSYNEQFF. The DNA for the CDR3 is TGTGCCAGCAGGAAAACGACAGGGAGCTCCTACAATGAGCAGTTCTTC.

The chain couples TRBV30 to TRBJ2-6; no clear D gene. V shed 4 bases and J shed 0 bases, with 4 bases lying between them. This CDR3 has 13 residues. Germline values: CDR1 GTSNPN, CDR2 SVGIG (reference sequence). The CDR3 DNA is TGTGCCTGGACAGTCTCTGGGGCCAACGTCCTGACTTTC. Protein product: CAWTVSGANVLTF.

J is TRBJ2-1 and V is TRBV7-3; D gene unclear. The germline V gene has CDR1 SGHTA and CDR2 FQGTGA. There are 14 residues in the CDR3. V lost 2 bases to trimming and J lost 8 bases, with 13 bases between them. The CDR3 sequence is CASSLEPQVDEQFF. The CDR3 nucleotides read TGTGCCAGCAGCTTAGAACCCCAGGTCGATGAGCAGTTCTTC.

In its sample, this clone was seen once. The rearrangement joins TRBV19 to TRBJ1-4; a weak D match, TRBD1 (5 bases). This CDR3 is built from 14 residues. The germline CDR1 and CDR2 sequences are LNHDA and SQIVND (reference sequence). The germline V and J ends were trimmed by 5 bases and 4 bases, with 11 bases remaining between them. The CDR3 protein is CASSSGGGNEKLFF. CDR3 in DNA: TGTGCCAGTAGTTCCGGGGGTGGTAATGAAAAACTGTTTTTT.

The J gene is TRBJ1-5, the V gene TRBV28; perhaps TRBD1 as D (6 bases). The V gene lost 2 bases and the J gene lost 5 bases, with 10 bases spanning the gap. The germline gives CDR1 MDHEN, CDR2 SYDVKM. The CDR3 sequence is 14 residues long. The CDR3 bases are TGTGCCAGCAGTTTAGAGGACAGCTATCAGCCCCAGCATTTT. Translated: CASSLEDSYQPQHF.

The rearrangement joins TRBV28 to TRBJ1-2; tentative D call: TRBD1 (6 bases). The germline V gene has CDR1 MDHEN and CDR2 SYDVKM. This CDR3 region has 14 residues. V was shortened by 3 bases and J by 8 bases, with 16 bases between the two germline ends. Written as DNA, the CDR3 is TGTGCCAGCAGTTTGCAACAGGGATCCTACGGCTACACCTTC. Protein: CASSLQQGSYGYTF.

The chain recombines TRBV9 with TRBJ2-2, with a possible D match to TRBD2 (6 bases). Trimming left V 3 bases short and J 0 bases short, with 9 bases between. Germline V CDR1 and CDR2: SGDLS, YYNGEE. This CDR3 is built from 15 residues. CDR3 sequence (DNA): TGTGCCAGCAGCGAAAGGAGGGCGAACACCGGGGAGCTGTTTTTT. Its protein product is CASSERRANTGELFF.

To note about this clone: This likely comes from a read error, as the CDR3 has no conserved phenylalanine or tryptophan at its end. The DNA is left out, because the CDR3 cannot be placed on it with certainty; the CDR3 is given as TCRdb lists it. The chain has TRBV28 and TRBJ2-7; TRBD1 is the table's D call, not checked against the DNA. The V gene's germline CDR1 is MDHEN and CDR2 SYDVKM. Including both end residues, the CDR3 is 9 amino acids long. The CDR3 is CASSFVDSL.

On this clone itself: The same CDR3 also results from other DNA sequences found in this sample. The CDR3 here is CASSLTSAYNEQFF. CDR3 nucleotides: TGTGCCAGCAGCTTGACTAGCGCCTACAATGAGCAGTTCTTC. This chain connects TRBV7-3 to TRBJ2-1, with TRBD2 matching 8 bases. Germline V CDR1 and CDR2: SGHTA, FQGTGA. The CDR3 totals 14 residues. V lost 3 bases and J lost 2; bases outside the gene matches: 0.

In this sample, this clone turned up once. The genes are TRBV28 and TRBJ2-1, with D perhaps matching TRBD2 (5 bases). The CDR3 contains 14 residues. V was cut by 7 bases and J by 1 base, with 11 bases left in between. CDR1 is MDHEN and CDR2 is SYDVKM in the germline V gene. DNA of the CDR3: TGTGCCAGCACTGCTCCGGGATCCTACAATGAGCAGTTCTTC. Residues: CASTAPGSYNEQFF.

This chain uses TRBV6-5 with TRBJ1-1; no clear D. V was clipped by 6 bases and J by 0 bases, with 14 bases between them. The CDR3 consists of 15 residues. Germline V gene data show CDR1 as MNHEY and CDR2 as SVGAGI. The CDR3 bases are TGTGCCAGCAGACCCGGACTGGGGATGAACACTGAAGCTTTCTTT. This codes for CASRPGLGMNTEAFF.

CDR3 amino acids: CASSVGGGSTDTQYF. The CDR3 nucleotides read TGTGCCAGCAGCGTAGGAGGGGGATCCACAGATACGCAGTATTTT. V usage is TRBV9 and J usage is TRBJ2-3; TRBD1 might be the D (6 bases). Germline assignment: CDR1 SGDLS and CDR2 YYNGEE. This CDR3 region has 15 residues. V lost 0 bases and J lost 2, with 10 bases in between.

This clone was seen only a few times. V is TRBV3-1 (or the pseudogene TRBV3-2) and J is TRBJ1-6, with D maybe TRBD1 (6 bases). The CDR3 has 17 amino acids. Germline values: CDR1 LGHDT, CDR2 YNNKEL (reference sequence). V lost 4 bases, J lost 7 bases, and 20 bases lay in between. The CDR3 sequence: CASSPLIRRGGNSPLHF. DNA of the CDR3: TGTGCCAGCAGCCCCCTGATAAGGAGGGGGGGAAATTCACCCCTCCACTTT.

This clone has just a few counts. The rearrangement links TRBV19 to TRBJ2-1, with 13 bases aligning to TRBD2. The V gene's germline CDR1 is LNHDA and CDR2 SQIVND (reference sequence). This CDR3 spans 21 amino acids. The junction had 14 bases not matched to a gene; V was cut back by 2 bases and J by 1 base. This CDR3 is CASSIPLSPLLAGGSYNEQFF. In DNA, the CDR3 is TGTGCCAGTAGTATACCCCTCTCCCCCTTACTAGCGGGAGGGTCCTACAATGAGCAGTTCTTC.

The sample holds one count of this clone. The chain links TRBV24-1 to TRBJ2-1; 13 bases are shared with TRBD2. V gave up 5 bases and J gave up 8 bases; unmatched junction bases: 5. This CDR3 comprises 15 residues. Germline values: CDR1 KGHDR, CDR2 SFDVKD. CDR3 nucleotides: TGTGCCACCAGTGCGGGACTAGCGGGAAGCTATGAGCAGTTCTTC. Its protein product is CATSAGLAGSYEQFF.

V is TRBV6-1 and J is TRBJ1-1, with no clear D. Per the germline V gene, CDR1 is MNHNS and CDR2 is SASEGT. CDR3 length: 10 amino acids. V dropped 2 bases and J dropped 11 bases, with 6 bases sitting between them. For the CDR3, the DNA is TGTGCCAGCAGTGAACGGTCCGCTTTCTTT. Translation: CASSERSAFF.